This T cell receptor beta chain was documented in a study of a mutant IDH1 vaccine in newly diagnosed glioma. Study information: Onset of vaccination occurred 4-6 weeks following radiotherapy alone, or with temozolomide cycles. Visit V12 was at week 35; visit V13 was at week 47. Findings and limits, study-wide: Induction of immune responses by the vaccine occurred in 85% to 95% of patients.

The CDR3 sequence is 16 residues long. V gave up 5 bases and J gave up 1 base; unmatched junction bases: 11. From germline, CDR1 is SGHTS and CDR2 YDEGEE. Sequenced by immunoSEQ multiplex PCR; TCRdb stores in-frame clones only, minus some. The repertoire consists of some 50,000 clones, with less than 65% occurring once and the leading ten covering around 4.8%. Time point here: week 47, end of study. Vaccinated patients received 300 ug of mutant IDH1 20-mer peptide per dose, with topical imiquimod. The study enrolled donors with new WHO grade 3 or 4 IDH1-mutant, ATRX-lost astrocytomas. There are a few counts of this clone. The antigen is not known.

Sample: peripheral blood mononuclear cells (PBMCs), taken from a glioma patient whose treatment included an IDH1 peptide vaccine. The TCR sequence derives from a man aged 40-49 years with glioma. Some clones in this sample may be carry-over from other donors' samples. V and J are TRBV5-8 and TRBJ2-7; 8 bases fit TRBD1. This CDR3 reads CASRLPGQGTSYEQYF. The DNA for the CDR3 is TGTGCCAGCAGACTGCCCGGACAGGGAACTTCCTACGAGCAGTACTTC.